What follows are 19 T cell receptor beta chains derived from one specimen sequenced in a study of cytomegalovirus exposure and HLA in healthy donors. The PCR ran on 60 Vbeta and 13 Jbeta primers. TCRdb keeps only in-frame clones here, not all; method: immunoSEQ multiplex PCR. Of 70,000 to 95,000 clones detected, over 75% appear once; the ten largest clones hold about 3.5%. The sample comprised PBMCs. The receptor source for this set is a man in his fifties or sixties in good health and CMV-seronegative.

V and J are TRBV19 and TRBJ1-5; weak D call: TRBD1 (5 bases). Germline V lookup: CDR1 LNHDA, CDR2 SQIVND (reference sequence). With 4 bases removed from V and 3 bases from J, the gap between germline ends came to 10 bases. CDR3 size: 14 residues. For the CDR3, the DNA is TGTGCCAGTAGTAGTGACAGAAACAATCAGCCCCAGCATTTT. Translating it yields CASSSDRNNQPQHF. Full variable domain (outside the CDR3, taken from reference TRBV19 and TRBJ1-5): DGGITQSPKYLFRKEGQNVTLSCEQNLNHDAMYWYRQDPGQGLRLIYYSQIVNDFQKGDIAEGYSVSREKKESFPLTVTSAQKNPTAFYLCASSSDRNNQPQHFGDGTRLSIL.

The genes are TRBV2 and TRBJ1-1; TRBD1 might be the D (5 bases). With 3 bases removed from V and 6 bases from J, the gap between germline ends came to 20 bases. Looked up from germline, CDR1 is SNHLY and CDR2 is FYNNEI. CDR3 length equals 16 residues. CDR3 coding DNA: TGTGCCAGCAGTGAGGTGGGGGGACGGCAGTTCGCTGAAGCTTTCTTT. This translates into CASSEVGGRQFAEAFF. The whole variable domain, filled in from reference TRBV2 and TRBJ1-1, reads EPEVTQTPSHQVTQMGQEVILRCVPISNHLYFYWYRQILGQKVEFLVSFYNNEISEKSEIFDDQFSVERPDGSNFTLKIRSTKLEDSAMYFCASSEVGGRQFAEAFFGQGTRLTVV.

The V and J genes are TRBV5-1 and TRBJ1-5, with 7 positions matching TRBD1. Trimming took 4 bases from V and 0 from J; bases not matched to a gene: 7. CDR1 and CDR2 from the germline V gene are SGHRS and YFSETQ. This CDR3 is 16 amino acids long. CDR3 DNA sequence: TGCGCCAGCAGCCCGACGGGACAGTATAGCAATCAGCCCCAGCATTTT. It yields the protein CASSPTGQYSNQPQHF.

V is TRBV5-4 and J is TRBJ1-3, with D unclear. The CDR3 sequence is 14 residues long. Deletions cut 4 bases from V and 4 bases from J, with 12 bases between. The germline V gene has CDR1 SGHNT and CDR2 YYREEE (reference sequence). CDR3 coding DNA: TGTGCCAGCAGCAAGGACTTGGGGGGAAACACCATATATTTT. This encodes CASSKDLGGNTIYF.

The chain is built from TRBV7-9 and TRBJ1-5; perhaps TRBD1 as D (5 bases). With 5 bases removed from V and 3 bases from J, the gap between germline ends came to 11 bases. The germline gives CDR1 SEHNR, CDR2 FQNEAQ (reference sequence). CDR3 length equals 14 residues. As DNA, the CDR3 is TGTGCCAGCAGCCTCGACAGCTTCAATCAGCCCCAGCATTTT. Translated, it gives CASSLDSFNQPQHF.

In nucleotides, the CDR3 is TGTGCCAGCAGTTTATTGGGGACTAGCGGGAACTACGAGCAGTACTTC. This encodes CASSLLGTSGNYEQYF. The chain recombines TRBV27 with TRBJ2-7, with 13 bases matching TRBD2. In germline, CDR1 is MNHEY, CDR2 SMNVEV (reference sequence). V lost 1 base and J lost 3; bases outside the gene matches: 3. The CDR3 runs 16 residues.

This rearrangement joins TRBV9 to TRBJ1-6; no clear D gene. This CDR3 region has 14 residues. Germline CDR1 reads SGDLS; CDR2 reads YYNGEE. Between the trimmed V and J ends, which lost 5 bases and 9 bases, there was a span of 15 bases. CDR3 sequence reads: CASRRGGGGSPLHF. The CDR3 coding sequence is TGTGCCAGCAGGCGGGGTGGTGGCGGTTCACCCCTCCACTTT.

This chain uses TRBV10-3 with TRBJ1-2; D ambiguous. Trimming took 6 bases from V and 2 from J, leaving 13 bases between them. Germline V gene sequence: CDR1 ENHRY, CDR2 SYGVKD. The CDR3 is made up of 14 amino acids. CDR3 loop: CAIRFSGGNYGYTF. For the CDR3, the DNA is TGTGCCATCAGATTCTCTGGCGGGAACTATGGCTACACCTTC.

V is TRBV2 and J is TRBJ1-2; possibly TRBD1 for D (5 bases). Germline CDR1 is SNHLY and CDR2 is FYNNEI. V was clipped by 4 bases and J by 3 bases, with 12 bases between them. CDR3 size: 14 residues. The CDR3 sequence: CASSGWRGDYGYTF. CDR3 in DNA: TGTGCCAGCAGTGGGTGGAGGGGTGACTATGGCTACACCTTC.

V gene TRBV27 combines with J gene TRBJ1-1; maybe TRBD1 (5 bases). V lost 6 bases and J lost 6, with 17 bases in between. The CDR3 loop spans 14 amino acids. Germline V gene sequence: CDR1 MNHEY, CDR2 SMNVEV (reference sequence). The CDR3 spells CASSPLRDLAEAFF. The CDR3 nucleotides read TGTGCCAGCAGCCCACTCAGGGATTTAGCTGAAGCTTTCTTT.

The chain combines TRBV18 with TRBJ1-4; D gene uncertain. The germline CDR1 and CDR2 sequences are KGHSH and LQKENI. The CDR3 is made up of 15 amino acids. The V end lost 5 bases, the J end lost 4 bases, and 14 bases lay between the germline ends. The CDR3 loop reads CASSSTWGDNEKLFF. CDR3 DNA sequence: TGTGCCAGCTCATCTACATGGGGAGATAATGAAAAACTGTTTTTT.

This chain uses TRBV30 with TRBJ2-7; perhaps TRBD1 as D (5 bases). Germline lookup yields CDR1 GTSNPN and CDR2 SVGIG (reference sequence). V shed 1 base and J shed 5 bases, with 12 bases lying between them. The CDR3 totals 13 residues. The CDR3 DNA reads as TGTGCCTGGAGTGCCTCCAGGGCCGACGAGCAGTACTTC. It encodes CAWSASRADEQYF.

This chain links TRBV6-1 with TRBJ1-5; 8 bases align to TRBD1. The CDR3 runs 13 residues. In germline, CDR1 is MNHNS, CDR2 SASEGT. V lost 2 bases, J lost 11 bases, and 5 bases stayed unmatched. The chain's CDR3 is CASSEIPTGAQHF. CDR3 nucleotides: TGTGCCAGCAGTGAAATTCCGACAGGGGCCCAGCATTTT.

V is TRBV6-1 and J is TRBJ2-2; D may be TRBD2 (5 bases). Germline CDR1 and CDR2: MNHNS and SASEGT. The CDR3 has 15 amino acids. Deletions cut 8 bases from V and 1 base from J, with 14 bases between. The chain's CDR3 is CASGRESLNTGELFF. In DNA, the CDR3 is TGTGCCAGCGGCCGGGAATCCTTGAACACCGGGGAGCTGTTTTTT.

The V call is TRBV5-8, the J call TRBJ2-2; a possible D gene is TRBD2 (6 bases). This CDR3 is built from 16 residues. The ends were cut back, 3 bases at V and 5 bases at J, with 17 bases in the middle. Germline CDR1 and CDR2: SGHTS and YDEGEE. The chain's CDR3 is CASSYKDRRGTGELFF. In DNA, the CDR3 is TGTGCCAGCAGCTACAAGGATAGACGGGGGACCGGGGAGCTGTTTTTT.

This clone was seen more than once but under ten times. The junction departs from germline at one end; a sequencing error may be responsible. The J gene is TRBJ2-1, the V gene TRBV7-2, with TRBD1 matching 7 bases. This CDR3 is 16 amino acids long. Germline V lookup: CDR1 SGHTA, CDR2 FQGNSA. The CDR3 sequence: CASSVAGTESYNEQFF. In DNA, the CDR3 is TGTGCCAGCAGCGTAGCCGGGACAGAATCCTACAATGAGCAGTTCTTC.

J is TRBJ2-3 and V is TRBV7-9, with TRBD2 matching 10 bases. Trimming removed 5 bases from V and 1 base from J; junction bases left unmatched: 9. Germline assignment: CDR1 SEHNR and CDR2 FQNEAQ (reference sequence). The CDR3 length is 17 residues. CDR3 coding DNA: TGTGCCAGCAGCCCCGCACTAGCGGGGTATGGCACAGATACGCAGTATTTT. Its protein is CASSPALAGYGTDTQYF.

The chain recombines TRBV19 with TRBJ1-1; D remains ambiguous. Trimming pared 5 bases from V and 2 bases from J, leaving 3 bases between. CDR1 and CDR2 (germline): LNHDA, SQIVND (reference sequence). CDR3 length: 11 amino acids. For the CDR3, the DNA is TGTGCCAGTAGTTTAAACACTGAAGCTTTCTTT. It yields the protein CASSLNTEAFF. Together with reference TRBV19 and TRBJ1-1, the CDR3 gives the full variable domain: DGGITQSPKYLFRKEGQNVTLSCEQNLNHDAMYWYRQDPGQGLRLIYYSQIVNDFQKGDIAEGYSVSREKKESFPLTVTSAQKNPTAFYLCASSLNTEAFFGQGTRLTVV.

The CDR3 DNA reads as TGTGCCTGGAGTGGGGTAGGCAGGTCCCCCCTTCAGCCCCAGCATTTT. It is translated as CAWSGVGRSPLQPQHF. The V gene is TRBV30, the J gene TRBJ1-5; no definite D call. The CDR3 is made up of 16 amino acids. Between the trimmed V and J ends, which lost 1 base and 6 bases, there was a span of 19 bases. Germline CDR1 reads GTSNPN; CDR2 reads SVGIG (reference sequence).